Below are 30 T cell receptor beta chains sequenced from a single sample in a study of blood T cell repertoires in COVID-19. Only in-frame clones appear in the TCRdb table, and some are missing; sequencing was by immunoSEQ multiplex PCR. The data show roughly 200,000 clones, with about nine tenths seen just once and less than 1.5% held by the top ten. The material sequenced was PBMCs or T cells enriched from blood (not recorded which). The receptors here all came from a man aged 30 to 45 who had recovered from COVID-19.

The chain recombines TRBV29-1 with TRBJ2-3; 9 bases map to TRBD2. This CDR3 has 13 residues. V shed 7 bases, J shed 6 bases, and the junction held 8 bases outside the gene matches. The germline gives CDR1 SQVTM, CDR2 ANQGSEA. The CDR3 sequence: CSASSGKRDTQYF. CDR3 bases: TGCAGCGCGTCTAGCGGGAAACGGGATACGCAGTATTTT.

The chain has TRBV5-1 and TRBJ2-5; 8 bases map to TRBD1. The V gene's germline CDR1 is SGHRS and CDR2 YFSETQ. Trimming took 4 bases from V and 5 from J; bases not matched to a gene: 10. The length of the CDR3 is 15 residues. The CDR3 reads CASSADRGGRETQYF. The CDR3 DNA reads TGCGCCAGCAGCGCAGACAGGGGTGGACGGGAGACCCAGTACTTC.

The J gene is TRBJ2-3, the V gene TRBV28; the match to TRBD2 covers 13 bases. The germline CDR1 and CDR2 sequences are MDHEN and SYDVKM. The trim removed 6 bases at V and 0 bases at J, leaving 21 bases unmatched. The CDR3 is made up of 22 amino acids. This CDR3 is CASRSLAGGMRSNSPSTDTQYF. The DNA for the CDR3 is TGTGCCAGCAGATCACTAGCGGGAGGGATGCGCTCGAACTCTCCGAGCACAGATACGCAGTATTTT.

V gene TRBV28 combines with J gene TRBJ1-5; TRBD1 aligns across 9 bases. CDR1 and CDR2 from the germline V gene are MDHEN and SYDVKM. Losses at the gene ends were 5 bases for V and 6 bases for J; bases not matched to a gene: 5. The CDR3 totals 14 residues. The CDR3 coding sequence is TGTGCCAGCAGTCTGGGACAGGGCGCTCAGCCCCAGCATTTT. Protein product: CASSLGQGAQPQHF.

This chain uses TRBV9 with TRBJ2-2; 9 bases are a match to TRBD2. Germline V gives CDR1 SGDLS, CDR2 YYNGEE. The CDR3 length is 17 residues. V shed 1 base, J shed 0 bases, and the junction held 4 bases outside the gene matches. The CDR3 protein is CASSVISGGANTGELFF. The CDR3 DNA sequence: TGTGCCAGCAGCGTAATTAGCGGGGGTGCGAACACCGGGGAGCTGTTTTTT.

V is TRBV7-9 and J is TRBJ2-5, with 7 bases fitting TRBD2. The CDR3 totals 17 residues. After removal of 5 bases from V and 0 bases from J, the junction contained 12 bases not matched to a gene. CDR1 is SEHNR, CDR2 FQNEAQ, per germline (reference sequence). CDR3 nucleotide sequence: TGTGCCAGCAGCCCCGGGAGGCTCGCGGCCAACCAAGAGACCCAGTACTTC. Its translation: CASSPGRLAANQETQYF.

Here the CDR3 reads CASSERGQGRVKDTQYF. CDR3 bases: TGCGCCAGCAGTGAGAGGGGGCAGGGAAGAGTAAAAGATACGCAGTATTTT. The chain joins TRBV10-2 to TRBJ2-3; 7 bases are a match to TRBD1. CDR1 WSHSY and CDR2 SAAADI come from the germline V gene. Trimming took 2 bases from V and 5 from J; bases not matched to a gene: 13. This CDR3 spans 17 amino acids.

The rearrangement links TRBV6-2 or TRBV6-3 to TRBJ1-2, with TRBD1 as a possible D gene (5 bases). The germline V gene has CDR1 MNHEY and CDR2 SVGEGT. This CDR3 region has 15 residues. V lost 0 bases, J lost 2 bases, and 10 bases lay in between. CDR3 nucleotides: TGTGCCAGCAGTTACTCGAACCAGGGAAACTATGGCTACACCTTC. Its protein product is CASSYSNQGNYGYTF.

This clone occurred once. The rearrangement links TRBV20-1 to TRBJ2-3; 14 bases are shared with TRBD2. Germline assignment: CDR1 DFQATT and CDR2 SNEGSKA (reference sequence). This CDR3 region has 16 residues. The J segment lost 2 bases and the V segment lost 3 bases, leaving 4 bases of the junction unmatched. CDR3 bases: TGCAGTGCTAGTCGGACTAGCGGGGGGCTCACAGATACGCAGTATTTT. Its translation: CSASRTSGGLTDTQYF.

The CDR3 region is CASRVGGSYNEQFF. For the CDR3, the DNA is TGTGCCAGCCGTGTGGGGGGCTCCTACAATGAGCAGTTCTTC. This chain links TRBV2 with TRBJ2-1; tentatively, D is TRBD2 (6 bases). CDR1 SNHLY and CDR2 FYNNEI come from the germline V gene. The CDR3 has 14 residues. Deletions cut 8 bases from V and 0 bases from J, with 11 bases between.

The chain combines TRBV5-5 with TRBJ2-3, with a weak D call TRBD1 (6 bases). Trimming cost V 3 bases and J 3 bases, with 17 bases left between them. CDR1 and CDR2 (germline): SGHKS, YYEKEE (reference sequence). This CDR3 has 16 residues. The CDR3 DNA is TGTGCCAGCAGCTCCCCAGGGGACGCATTGACAGATACGCAGTATTTT. It specifies CASSSPGDALTDTQYF.

The CDR3 nucleotides are TGTGCCAGCAGCTTAGGTCAGGCTTACAATCAGCCCCAGCATTTT. Translation: CASSLGQAYNQPQHF. The chain uses TRBV7-9 and TRBJ1-5; no definite D call. V shed 1 base and J shed 3 bases, with 10 bases lying between them. CDR3 size: 15 residues. The V gene's germline CDR1 is SEHNR and CDR2 FQNEAQ (reference sequence).

The chain employs TRBV18 and TRBJ1-5; a weak D match, TRBD1 (5 bases). Trimming took 6 bases from V and 4 from J, leaving 19 bases between them. This CDR3 comprises 16 residues. Germline loops: CDR1 KGHSH, CDR2 LQKENI. The CDR3 nucleotides read TGTGCCAGCTCCAAGGGACTCCCCGGCAGTAATCAGCCCCAGCATTTT. Its protein product is CASSKGLPGSNQPQHF.

V usage is TRBV30 and J usage is TRBJ2-3; D is undetermined. CDR1 is GTSNPN and CDR2 is SVGIG in the germline V gene (reference sequence). Between the trimmed V and J ends, which lost 8 bases and 7 bases, there was a span of 22 bases. The CDR3 length is 14 residues. CDR3 sequence: CAGRRLSLSHTQYF. For the CDR3, the DNA is TGTGCCGGCCGACGACTTAGCCTCTCCCATACGCAGTATTTT.

This chain connects TRBV7-9 to TRBJ2-7; D may be TRBD2 (5 bases). The CDR3 spans 13 residues. Trimming shortened V by 5 bases and J by 2 bases, and 10 bases separated the two germline ends. Germline values: CDR1 SEHNR, CDR2 FQNEAQ (reference sequence). CDR3: CASSIQEAYEQYF. CDR3 nucleotide sequence: TGTGCCAGCAGCATCCAGGAGGCCTACGAGCAGTACTTC.

V usage is TRBV2 and J usage is TRBJ2-7; 14 positions agree with TRBD2. The CDR3 has 18 residues. The germline V gene encodes CDR1 SNHLY and CDR2 FYNNEI. The J segment lost 2 bases and the V segment lost 3 bases, leaving 9 bases of the junction unmatched. CDR3 protein: CASSDSGTSGRGPYEQYF. DNA for the CDR3: TGTGCCAGCAGTGACTCCGGGACTAGCGGGAGAGGTCCCTACGAGCAGTACTTC.

V usage is TRBV6-5 and J usage is TRBJ2-7, with 10 bases lining up with TRBD2. The ends lost 6 bases at V and 5 bases at J; junction bases unmatched: 10. Germline CDR1 is MNHEY and CDR2 is SVGAGI. The CDR3 sequence is 15 residues long. The CDR3 loop is CASSQTPGTSDEQYF. In DNA form, the CDR3 reads TGTGCCAGCAGCCAGACCCCCGGGACTAGCGACGAGCAGTACTTC.

The V gene is TRBV23-1, the J gene TRBJ1-4; TRBD1 aligns across 7 bases. TRBV23-1 qualifies as an ORF whose function is uncertain. This CDR3 is built from 16 residues. After removal of 7 bases from V and 4 bases from J, the junction contained 12 bases not matched to a gene. This CDR3 is CASNPGTVVYNEKLFF. As DNA, the CDR3 is TGCGCCAGCAACCCCGGGACAGTCGTGTATAATGAAAAACTGTTTTTT.

About this clone: A junction end diverges from the germline sequence, so it may reflect a read error. The chain carries TRBV11-2 and TRBJ2-7; 10 bases are a match to TRBD1. Germline loops: CDR1 SGHAT, CDR2 FQNNGV. This CDR3 spans 15 amino acids. CDR3 DNA: TGTGCCAGCAGCCTAGACAGGGGGCCGGCCTACGAGCAGTACTTC. It yields the protein CASSLDRGPAYEQYF.

The genes are TRBV29-1 and TRBJ1-1, with 11 bases aligning to TRBD1. CDR1 SQVTM and CDR2 ANQGSEA come from the germline V gene. The CDR3 is made up of 11 amino acids. With 3 bases clipped from V and 10 bases from J, the junction kept 1 base outside the gene matches. CDR3 in amino acids: CSVDGTGGAFF. The CDR3 DNA reads TGCAGCGTTGATGGGACAGGGGGAGCTTTCTTT.

The chain couples TRBV6-5 to TRBJ1-2; D remains unclear. The CDR3 is made up of 14 amino acids. Germline values: CDR1 MNHEY, CDR2 SVGAGI. Trimming pared 4 bases from V and 8 bases from J, leaving 17 bases between. For the CDR3, the DNA is TGTGCCAGCAGTTCTGGGCAGGCGTTAAAGGGCTACACCTTC. This gives the protein CASSSGQALKGYTF.

The DNA for the CDR3 is TGTGCCAGCAGCTTGGGAAGGACTAGCGGGAGGGCGTATGAGCAGTTCTTC. This codes for CASSLGRTSGRAYEQFF. This chain links TRBV5-4 with TRBJ2-1, with 15 bases lining up with TRBD2. V shed 0 bases, J shed 8 bases, and the junction held 6 bases outside the gene matches. The CDR3 sequence is 17 residues long. Germline values: CDR1 SGHNT, CDR2 YYREEE (reference sequence).

The chain uses TRBV10-3 and TRBJ1-1, with TRBD1 matching 11 bases. CDR3 length: 14 amino acids. Trimming at V came to 6 bases and at J to 5 bases, leaving 5 bases not matched to a gene. Germline loops: CDR1 ENHRY, CDR2 SYGVKD. In nucleotides, the CDR3 is TGTGCCATCAGGGACGGACAGGGGGCTACTGAAGCTTTCTTT. Translation gives CAIRDGQGATEAFF.

The chain couples TRBV13 to TRBJ2-1; 8 bases fit TRBD2. The CDR3 extends over 16 amino acids. J lost 10 bases, V lost 5 bases, and 16 bases had no gene match. The V gene's germline CDR1 is PRHDT and CDR2 FYEKMQ (reference sequence). The chain's CDR3 is CASSRTGSSGQGEQFF. For the CDR3, the DNA is TGTGCCAGCAGCCGAACAGGGTCTAGCGGGCAAGGGGAGCAGTTCTTC.

The chain has TRBV6-5 and TRBJ2-7; 7 nucleotides agree with TRBD2. CDR1 and CDR2 (germline): MNHEY, SVGAGI. Trimming cost V 0 bases and J 2 bases; bases outside gene matches: 7. The CDR3 length is 16 residues. The CDR3 region has the DNA TGTGCCAGCAGTTACTCGTACCGGGGGGTCCCCTACGAGCAGTACTTC. Amino acid sequence: CASSYSYRGVPYEQYF.

V and J are TRBV4-3 and TRBJ2-3; 13 positions agree with TRBD2. There are 17 residues in the CDR3. CDR1 LGHNA and CDR2 YSLEER come from the germline V gene. Trimming at V came to 5 bases and at J to 4 bases, leaving 9 bases not matched to a gene. The CDR3 here is CASSERTSGSGADTQYF. The CDR3 DNA sequence: TGCGCCAGCAGCGAACGGACTAGCGGGAGTGGTGCAGATACGCAGTATTTT.

V and J are TRBV4-1 and TRBJ2-3; D gene ambiguous. The CDR3 runs to 14 residues. With 5 bases removed from V and 3 bases from J, the gap between germline ends came to 12 bases. Germline CDR1 and CDR2: MGHRA and YSYEKL. DNA of the CDR3: TGCGCCAGCAGCACTTCCGGAGCTACAGATACGCAGTATTTT. This codes for CASSTSGATDTQYF.

The V gene is TRBV6-2 or TRBV6-3, the J gene TRBJ2-2; 7 nucleotides align to TRBD1. This CDR3 spans 18 amino acids. The germline gives CDR1 MNHEY, CDR2 SVGEGT. V trimming: 6 bases; J trimming: 0 bases; junction bases outside the gene matches: 13. Written as DNA, the CDR3 is TGTGCCAGCAGCACAGTACACATGGACAGGACGAACACCGGGGAGCTGTTTTTT. The encoded protein is CASSTVHMDRTNTGELFF.

This chain connects TRBV7-6 to TRBJ2-3; 8 bases align to TRBD2. Germline CDR1 and CDR2: SGHVS and FNYEAQ. V dropped 6 bases and J dropped 2; count of bases not matched to a gene: 7. The length of the CDR3 is 15 residues. The CDR3 DNA sequence: TGTGCCAGCAGTCAAAGCGGGAGCGTCACAGATACGCAGTATTTT. This codes for CASSQSGSVTDTQYF.

In nucleotides, the CDR3 is TGTGCCAGCAGTTTTGGAGTAGGAGAGACCCAGTACTTC. Residues: CASSFGVGETQYF. The rearrangement joins TRBV6-2 or TRBV6-3 to TRBJ2-5; unclear D gene. Looked up from germline, CDR1 is MNHEY and CDR2 is SVGEGT. The CDR3 runs 13 residues. V gave up 4 bases and J gave up 4 bases, with 10 bases separating them.